These 12 T cell receptor beta chains were all obtained from the same sample, sequenced in a study of cytomegalovirus exposure and HLA in healthy donors. Primers: 60 Vbeta forward and 13 Jbeta reverse. Sequenced by immunoSEQ multiplex PCR; TCRdb stores in-frame clones only, minus some. This table holds about 190,000 clones, around 86% found once. Sequencing was carried out using PBMCs. The receptors originated from a man aged 45-65 years in good health and CMV-seronegative.

The V and J genes are TRBV16 and TRBJ1-2; 11 nucleotides agree with TRBD1. Germline CDR1 KGHSY, CDR2 FQNENV. CDR3 size: 15 residues. The V segment lost 4 bases and the J segment 6 bases; nucleotides outside the gene matches: 7. The CDR3 region has the DNA TGTGCCAGCAGCCCCCGGGACAGGGGGTTGAATGGCTACACCTTC. The encoded protein is CASSPRDRGLNGYTF.

This chain joins TRBV18 and TRBJ2-1; TRBD1 matches 12 bases. J was trimmed by 4 bases and V by 3 bases; bases with no gene match: 4. Germline lookup yields CDR1 KGHSH and CDR2 LQKENI. The CDR3 is 16 amino acids. The CDR3 DNA reads as TGTGCCAGCTCACCGGGGGACAGGGGGCTATACAATGAGCAGTTCTTC. Residues: CASSPGDRGLYNEQFF. Using reference TRBV18 and TRBJ2-1 for the parts outside the CDR3, the full variable domain is NAGVMQNPRHLVRRRGQEARLRCSPMKGHSHVYWYRQLPEEGLKFMVYLQKENIIDESGMPKERFSAEFPKEGPSILRIQQVVRGDSAAYFCASSPGDRGLYNEQFFGPGTRLTVL.

This clone is a singleton in its sample. The chain combines TRBV4-3 with TRBJ2-7; TRBD1 matches at 8 bases. V trimming: 4 bases; J trimming: 9 bases; junction bases outside the gene matches: 5. The germline V gene has CDR1 LGHNA and CDR2 YSLEER. The CDR3 is 12 residues long. The chain's CDR3 is CASSPGGAWQYF. The DNA of the CDR3 is TGCGCCAGCAGCCCAGGGGGCGCGTGGCAGTACTTC.

V is TRBV19 and J is TRBJ1-6, with 9 positions matching TRBD1. Germline assignment: CDR1 LNHDA and CDR2 SQIVND (reference sequence). The V gene end was trimmed by 4 bases and the J gene end by 6 bases; junction bases not matched to a gene: 7. This CDR3 comprises 16 residues. The CDR3 is CASSTAGTGINSPLHF. In DNA form, the CDR3 reads TGTGCCAGTAGTACAGCCGGGACAGGGATTAATTCACCCCTCCACTTT.

The chain links TRBV9 to TRBJ2-1, with 11 bases lining up with TRBD2. CDR1 SGDLS and CDR2 YYNGEE come from the germline V gene. Germline trimming cut 2 bases from V and 0 bases from J; bases unmatched to any gene: 4. The CDR3 has 17 residues. CDR3 DNA sequence: TGTGCCAGCAGCGTCTCGGGACTAGCGGCCTCCTACAATGAGCAGTTCTTC. It yields the protein CASSVSGLAASYNEQFF.

The chain joins TRBV6-1 to TRBJ2-2; D not certain. CDR1 is MNHNS, CDR2 SASEGT, per germline. The ends were cut back, 6 bases at V and 0 bases at J, with 11 bases in the middle. The CDR3 has 15 residues. This CDR3 reads CASRETATNTGELFF. The CDR3, as DNA: TGTGCCAGCAGGGAGACTGCCACGAACACCGGGGAGCTGTTTTTT.

This clone was counted a few times. At the DNA level, this CDR3 is encoded by other sequences in the same sample as well. The J gene is TRBJ2-2, the V gene TRBV7-9; D may be TRBD1 (5 bases). The CDR3 spans 14 residues. Germline lookup yields CDR1 SEHNR and CDR2 FQNEAQ (reference sequence). V dropped 3 bases and J dropped 2 bases, with 7 bases sitting between them. The CDR3 sequence is CASSFDSNTGELFF. As DNA, the CDR3 is TGTGCCAGCAGCTTCGACAGTAACACCGGGGAGCTGTTTTTT.

This chain joins TRBV15 and TRBJ2-3; TRBD2 aligns across 9 bases. V was pared by 2 bases and J by 4 bases, with 13 bases of the junction left unmatched. The CDR3 runs 18 residues. Germline loops: CDR1 LNHNV, CDR2 YYDKDF (reference sequence). The CDR3 spells CATSRNSGGPRRADTQYF. Here the CDR3 DNA reads TGTGCCACCAGCAGAAATAGCGGGGGCCCCAGGAGGGCAGATACGCAGTATTTT.

This sequence joins TRBV5-4 and TRBJ2-7; TRBD1 matches 9 bases. The V and J ends lost 0 bases and 3 bases, in that order; junction bases with no gene match: 10. The CDR3 is made up of 17 amino acids. The V gene's germline CDR1 is SGHNT and CDR2 YYREEE (reference sequence). This chain's CDR3 is CASSLGVGTGQFYEQYF. The CDR3 DNA is TGTGCCAGCAGCTTGGGGGTAGGGACAGGGCAATTCTACGAGCAGTACTTC.

The rearrangement links TRBV5-1 to TRBJ2-2; TRBD2 matches 9 bases. The CDR3 covers 16 residues. The trim removed 2 bases at V and 7 bases at J, leaving 9 bases unmatched. Germline values: CDR1 SGHRS, CDR2 YFSETQ. The CDR3 here is CASSFTASGTIGELFF. The CDR3 DNA reads TGCGCCAGCAGCTTTACGGCTAGCGGGACAATCGGGGAGCTGTTTTTT.

The rearrangement uses TRBV4-3 and TRBJ1-2, with TRBD1 identical over 7 bases. The length of the CDR3 is 17 residues. Germline CDR1 is LGHNA and CDR2 is YSLEER. The junction had 11 bases not matched to a gene; V was cut back by 4 bases and J by 0 bases. CDR3 coding DNA: TGCGCCAGCAGCCGACAAATGACAGGGTCGACTAACTATGGCTACACCTTC. It encodes CASSRQMTGSTNYGYTF.

For this clone: Other DNA sequences of this sample code for an identical CDR3. The rearrangement links TRBV19 to TRBJ2-7, with 9 bases fitting TRBD1. CDR3 size: 16 residues. Germline CDR1 is LNHDA and CDR2 is SQIVND (reference sequence). V lost 9 bases, J lost 4 bases, and 16 bases stayed unmatched. CDR3 in amino acids: CASSRTTQGATYEQYF. The CDR3 bases are TGTGCCAGCAGTCGAACGACACAGGGGGCGACTTACGAGCAGTACTTC. The whole variable domain, filled in from reference TRBV19 and TRBJ2-7, reads DGGITQSPKYLFRKEGQNVTLSCEQNLNHDAMYWYRQDPGQGLRLIYYSQIVNDFQKGDIAEGYSVSREKKESFPLTVTSAQKNPTAFYLCASSRTTQGATYEQYFGPGTRLTVT.